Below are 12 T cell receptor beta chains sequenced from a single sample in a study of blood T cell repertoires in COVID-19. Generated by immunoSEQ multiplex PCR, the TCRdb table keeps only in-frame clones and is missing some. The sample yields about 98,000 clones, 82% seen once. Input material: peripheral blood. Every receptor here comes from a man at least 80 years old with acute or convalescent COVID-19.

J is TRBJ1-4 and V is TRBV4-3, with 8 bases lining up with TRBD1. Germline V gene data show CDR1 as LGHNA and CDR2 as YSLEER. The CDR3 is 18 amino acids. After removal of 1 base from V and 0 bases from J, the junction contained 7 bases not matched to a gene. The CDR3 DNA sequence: TGCGCCAGCAGCCAAGGCGACAGGGGCCATGCAACTAATGAAAAACTGTTTTTT. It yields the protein CASSQGDRGHATNEKLFF.

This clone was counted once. In DNA form, the CDR3 reads TGTGCCATCTCTAGCGGGAGAGTTATAGAAGAGACCCAGTACTTC. Protein: CAISSGRVIEETQYF. This rearrangement joins TRBV10-3 to TRBJ2-5; 10 nucleotides agree with TRBD2. With V trimmed by 8 bases and J by 3 bases, 9 bases remained unmatched. The CDR3 totals 15 residues. Germline CDR1 reads ENHRY; CDR2 reads SYGVKD.

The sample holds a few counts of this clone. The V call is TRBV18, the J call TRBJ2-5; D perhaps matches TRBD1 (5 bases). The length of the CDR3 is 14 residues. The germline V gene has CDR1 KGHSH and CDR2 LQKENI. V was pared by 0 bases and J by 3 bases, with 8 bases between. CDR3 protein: CASSPPTGEETQYF. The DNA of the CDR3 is TGTGCCAGCTCACCACCAACAGGTGAAGAGACCCAGTACTTC.

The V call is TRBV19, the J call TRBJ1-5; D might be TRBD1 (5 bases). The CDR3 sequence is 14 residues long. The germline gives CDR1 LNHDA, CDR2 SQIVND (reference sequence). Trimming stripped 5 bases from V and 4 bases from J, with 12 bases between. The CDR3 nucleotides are TGTGCCAGTAGTGTTCAGGCAGGGAATCAGCCCCAGCATTTT. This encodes CASSVQAGNQPQHF.

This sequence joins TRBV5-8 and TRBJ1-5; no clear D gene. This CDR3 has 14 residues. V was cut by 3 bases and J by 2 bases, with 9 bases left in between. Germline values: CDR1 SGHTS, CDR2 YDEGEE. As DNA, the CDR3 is TGTGCCAGCAGCTCAGGATTCCGCAATCAGCCCCAGCATTTT. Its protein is CASSSGFRNQPQHF.

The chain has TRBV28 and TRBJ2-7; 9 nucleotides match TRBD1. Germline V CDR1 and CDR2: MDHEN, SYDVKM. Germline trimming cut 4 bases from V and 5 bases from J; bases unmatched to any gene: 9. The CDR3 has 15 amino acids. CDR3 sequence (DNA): TGTGCCAGCAGTTGGACCTCCGACAGGGGGAACGAGCAGTACTTC. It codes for CASSWTSDRGNEQYF. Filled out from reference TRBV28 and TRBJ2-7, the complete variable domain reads DVKVTQSSRYLVKRTGEKVFLECVQDMDHENMFWYRQDPGLGLRLIYFSYDVKMKEKGDIPEGYSVSREKKERFSLILESASTNQTSMYLCASSWTSDRGNEQYFGPGTRLTVT.

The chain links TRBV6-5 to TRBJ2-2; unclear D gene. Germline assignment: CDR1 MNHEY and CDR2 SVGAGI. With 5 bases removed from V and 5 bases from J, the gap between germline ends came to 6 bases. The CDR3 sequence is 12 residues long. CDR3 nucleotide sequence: TGTGCCAGCAGTAAGGAGACCGGGGAGCTGTTTTTT. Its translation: CASSKETGELFF.

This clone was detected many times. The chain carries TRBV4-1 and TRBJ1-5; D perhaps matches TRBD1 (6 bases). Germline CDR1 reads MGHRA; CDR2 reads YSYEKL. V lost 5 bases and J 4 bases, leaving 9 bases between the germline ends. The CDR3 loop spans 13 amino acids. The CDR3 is CASSDRTNQPQHF. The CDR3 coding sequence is TGCGCCAGCAGCGACAGGACAAATCAGCCCCAGCATTTT.

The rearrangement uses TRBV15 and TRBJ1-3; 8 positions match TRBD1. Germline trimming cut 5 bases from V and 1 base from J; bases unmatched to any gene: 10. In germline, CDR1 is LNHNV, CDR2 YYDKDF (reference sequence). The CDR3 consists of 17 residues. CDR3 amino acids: CATSAPNQGASGNTIYF. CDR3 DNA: TGTGCCACCAGCGCGCCAAACCAGGGGGCTTCTGGAAACACCATATATTTT.

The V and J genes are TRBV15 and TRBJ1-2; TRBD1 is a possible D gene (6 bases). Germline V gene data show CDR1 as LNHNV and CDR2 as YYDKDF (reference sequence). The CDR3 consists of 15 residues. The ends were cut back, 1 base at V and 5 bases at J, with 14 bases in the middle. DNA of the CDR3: TGTGCCACCAGCAGAGCGGGTGTGGGGGCGTATGGCTACACCTTC. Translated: CATSRAGVGAYGYTF. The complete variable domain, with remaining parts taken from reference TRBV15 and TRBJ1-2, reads DAMVIQNPRYQVTQFGKPVTLSCSQTLNHNVMYWYQQKSSQAPKLLFHYYDKDFNNEADTPDNFQSRRPNTSFCFLDIRSPGLGDTAMYLCATSRAGVGAYGYTFGSGTRLTVV.

CDR3: CASSSHRVSNQPQHF. As DNA, the CDR3 is TGTGCCAGCAGTTCCCACAGGGTTAGCAATCAGCCCCAGCATTTT. The J gene is TRBJ1-5, the V gene TRBV6-2 or TRBV6-3, with D possibly being TRBD1 (6 bases). Per germline, CDR1 MNHEY and CDR2 SVGEGT. V gave up 4 bases and J gave up 0 bases, with 10 bases separating them. This CDR3 is built from 15 residues.

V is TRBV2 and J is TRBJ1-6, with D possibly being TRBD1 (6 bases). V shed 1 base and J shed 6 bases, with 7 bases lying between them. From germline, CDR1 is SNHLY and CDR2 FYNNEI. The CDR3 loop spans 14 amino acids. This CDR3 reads CASSEGTANSPLHF. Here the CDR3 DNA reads TGTGCCAGCAGTGAAGGGACAGCTAATTCACCCCTCCACTTT.